Each of the 4 T cell receptor beta chains below was sequenced from the same sample in a study of T cells after yellow fever vaccination. TCRdb re-called the 5' RACE reads with MiXCR, one entry per CDR3 protein. Seen here are about 630,000 distinct CDR3 sequences, about 12% observed once, and the top ten hold 15%. The material was PBMCs, obtained on the day of the yellow fever booster vaccination. The receptor source for this set is a man aged 25 to 40 who received the YFV17D yellow fever vaccine.

The chain couples TRBV11-1 to TRBJ2-1; D might be TRBD2 (5 bases). V gave up 0 bases and J gave up 8 bases, with 11 bases separating them. Germline V lookup: CDR1 SGHAT, CDR2 FQDESV (reference sequence). This CDR3 comprises 14 residues. The CDR3 coding sequence is TGTGCCAGCAGCTTAGCGAGCGGCGAGGATGAGCAGTTCTTC. It encodes CASSLASGEDEQFF.

The V call is TRBV20-1, the J call TRBJ2-2; 8 bases map to TRBD2. Trimming removed 5 bases from V and 7 bases from J; junction bases left unmatched: 9. This CDR3 spans 14 amino acids. In germline, CDR1 is DFQATT, CDR2 SNEGSKA (reference sequence). CDR3 protein: CSAESGREGGELFF. CDR3 sequence (DNA): TGCAGTGCTGAGAGCGGGAGAGAGGGCGGGGAGCTGTTTTTT.

The rearrangement uses TRBV5-1 and TRBJ2-5; D is unclear. The CDR3 loop spans 15 amino acids. Germline V gives CDR1 SGHRS, CDR2 YFSETQ. Trimming removed 0 bases from V and 1 base from J, with 10 bases in between. CDR3 region: CASSLEWTVQETQYF. The CDR3 DNA is TGCGCCAGCAGCTTGGAGTGGACGGTCCAAGAGACCCAGTACTTC.

V gene TRBV12-3 or TRBV12-4 combines with J gene TRBJ2-5, with 7 bases that match TRBD1. The CDR3 is 12 residues long. The V segment lost 6 bases and the J segment 10 bases; nucleotides outside the gene matches: 8. As DNA, the CDR3 is TGTGCCAGCAGCGCTGACAGGGTCGTCCAGTACTTC. This sequence encodes CASSADRVVQYF.